A selection of T cell receptor beta chains follows, all from one sample in a study of CD8+CD57+ T cells in acquired aplastic anemia. TCRdb reanalysed the reads using MiXCR and keeps one entry per CDR3 protein. This table has roughly 17,000 distinct CDR3 sequences, over 35% appearing once. The sequenced sample was CD8+CD57+ T cells sorted from PBMCs. These receptors all stem from a human donor with aplastic anemia. The CDR3 runs from the conserved cysteine through the conserved F or W. The order of the fields is V gene, clone size, D gene, J gene, CDR3 protein, CDR3 DNA. A D gene is named only where the DNA matches it firmly. The size entry is marked missing in some rows and otherwise reads once, few, many or a size class.

TRBV19	.	.	TRBJ2-6	CASSIGGANVLTF	TGTGCCAGTAGTATTGGGGGGGCCAACGTCCTGACTTTC
TRBV4-2	.	TRBD1	TRBJ1-6	CASSQPLGQNSYNSPLHF	TGTGCCAGCAGCCAACCACTGGGACAGAACTCCTATAATTCACCCCTCCACTTT
TRBV5-4	.	.	TRBJ2-5	CTSSSGREETQYF	TGTACCAGCAGCTCGGGGCGGGAAGAGACCCAGTACTTC
TRBV5-1	large	TRBD1	TRBJ1-4	CASSSWDRKDEKLFF	TGCGCCAGCAGCTCCTGGGACAGGAAGGACGAAAAACTGTTTTTT
TRBV19	few	TRBD2	TRBJ2-1	CASSAMGGRAYDEQFF	TGTGCCAGTAGTGCCATGGGCGGGAGGGCCTACGATGAGCAGTTCTTC
TRBV10-3	many	.	TRBJ2-1	CAIREDSYNEQFF	TGTGCCATCAGAGAGGACAGCTACAATGAGCAGTTCTTC
TRBV19	.	.	TRBJ1-2	CASSIQGDNYGYTF	TGTGCCAGTAGTATCCAAGGGGACAATTATGGCTACACCTTC
TRBV4-1	few	.	TRBJ2-1	CASSPGLLGNEQFF	TGCGCCAGCAGCCCGGGACTCCTAGGGAATGAGCAGTTCTTC
TRBV20-1	.	.	TRBJ2-7	CSASGGNKGRYF	TGCAGTGCTAGTGGCGGGAATAAAGGGCGGTACTTC
TRBV5-1	many	.	TRBJ1-2	CASSLNDYGYTF	TGCGCCAGCAGCCTAAACGACTATGGCTACACCTTC